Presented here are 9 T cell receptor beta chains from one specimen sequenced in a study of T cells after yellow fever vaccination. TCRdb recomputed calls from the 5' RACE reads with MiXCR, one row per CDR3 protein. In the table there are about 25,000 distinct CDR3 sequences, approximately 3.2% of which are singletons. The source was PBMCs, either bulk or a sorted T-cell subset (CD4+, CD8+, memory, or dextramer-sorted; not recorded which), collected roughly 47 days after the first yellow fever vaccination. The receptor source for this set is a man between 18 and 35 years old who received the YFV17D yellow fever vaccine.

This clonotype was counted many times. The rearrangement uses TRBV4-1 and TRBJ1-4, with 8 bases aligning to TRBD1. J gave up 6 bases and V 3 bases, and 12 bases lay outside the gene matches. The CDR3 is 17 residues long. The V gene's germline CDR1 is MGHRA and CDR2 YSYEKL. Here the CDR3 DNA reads TGCGCCAGCAGCCACCCTACACAGACAGGGGTTGATGAAAAACTGTTTTTT. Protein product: CASSHPTQTGVDEKLFF.

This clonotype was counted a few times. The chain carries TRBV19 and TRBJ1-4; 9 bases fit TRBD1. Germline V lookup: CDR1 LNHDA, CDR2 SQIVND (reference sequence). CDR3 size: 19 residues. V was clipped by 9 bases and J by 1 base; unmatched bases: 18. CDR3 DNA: TGTGCCAGACCCGTACCCGGACAGGGGCAAGTGAGAACTAATGAAAAACTGTTTTTT. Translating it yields CARPVPGQGQVRTNEKLFF.

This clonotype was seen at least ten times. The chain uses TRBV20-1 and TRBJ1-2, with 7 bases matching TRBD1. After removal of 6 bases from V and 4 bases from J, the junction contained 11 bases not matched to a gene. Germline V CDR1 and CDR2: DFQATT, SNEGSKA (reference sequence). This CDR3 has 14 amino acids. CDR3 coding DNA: TGCAGTGCACCGACCCTTGACAGGGCCTATGGCTACACCTTC. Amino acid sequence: CSAPTLDRAYGYTF.

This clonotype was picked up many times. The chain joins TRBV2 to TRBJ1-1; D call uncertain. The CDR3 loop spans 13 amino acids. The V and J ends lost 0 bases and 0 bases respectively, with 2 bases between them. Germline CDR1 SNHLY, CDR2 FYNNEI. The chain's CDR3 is CASSEALNTEAFF. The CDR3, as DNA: TGTGCCAGCAGTGAAGCTCTGAACACTGAAGCTTTCTTT.

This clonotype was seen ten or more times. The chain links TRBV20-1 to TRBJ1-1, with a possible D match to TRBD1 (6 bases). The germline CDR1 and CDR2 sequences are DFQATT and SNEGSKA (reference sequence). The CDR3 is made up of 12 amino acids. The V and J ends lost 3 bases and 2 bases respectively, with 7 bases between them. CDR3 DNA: TGCAGTGCTAGGACAGGTAACACTGAAGCTTTCTTT. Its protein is CSARTGNTEAFF.

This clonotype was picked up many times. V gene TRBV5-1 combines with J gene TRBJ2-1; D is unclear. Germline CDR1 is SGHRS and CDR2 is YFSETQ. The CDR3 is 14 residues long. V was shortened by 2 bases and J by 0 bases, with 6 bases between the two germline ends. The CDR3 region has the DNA TGCGCCAGCAGCTTCGTAGGCTCCTACAATGAGCAGTTCTTC. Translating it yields CASSFVGSYNEQFF.

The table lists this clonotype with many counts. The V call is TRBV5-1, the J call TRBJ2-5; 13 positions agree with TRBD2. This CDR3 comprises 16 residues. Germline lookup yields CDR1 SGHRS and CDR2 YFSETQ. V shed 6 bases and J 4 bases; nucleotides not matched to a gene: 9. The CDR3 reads CASILTSGGAGETQYF. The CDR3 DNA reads TGCGCCAGCATTTTAACTAGCGGGGGGGCCGGAGAGACCCAGTACTTC.

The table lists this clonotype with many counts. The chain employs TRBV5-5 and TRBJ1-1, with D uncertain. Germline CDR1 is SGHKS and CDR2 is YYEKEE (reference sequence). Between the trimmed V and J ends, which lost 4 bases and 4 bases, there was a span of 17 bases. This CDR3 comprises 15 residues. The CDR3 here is CASSPEGGVGTEAFF. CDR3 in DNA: TGTGCCAGCAGCCCGGAAGGCGGGGTGGGCACTGAAGCTTTCTTT.

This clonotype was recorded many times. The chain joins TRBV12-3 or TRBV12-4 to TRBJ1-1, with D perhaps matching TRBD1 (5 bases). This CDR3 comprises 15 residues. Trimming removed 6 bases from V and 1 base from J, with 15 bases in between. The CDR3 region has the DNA TGTGCCAGCAGACACCGCTCACAGGCGAACACTGAAGCTTTCTTT. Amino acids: CASRHRSQANTEAFF.